These 28 T cell receptor beta chains share one sample of origin, sequenced in a study of blood T cell repertoires in COVID-19. Assay used: immunoSEQ multiplex PCR; TCRdb lists only in-frame clones, some missing. The top ten clones hold roughly 1.9% of a sample with 400,000 or so clones, around 90% of them seen once. Sequencing was done on a sample of PBMCs or T cells enriched from blood (not recorded which). These receptors were obtained from a woman aged 40 to 49 with acute COVID-19.

The chain is built from TRBV7-2 and TRBJ2-7; TRBD2 might be the D (5 bases). In germline, CDR1 is SGHTA, CDR2 FQGNSA. The CDR3 totals 13 residues. Trimming stripped 1 base from V and 2 bases from J, with 6 bases between. For the CDR3, the DNA is TGTGCCAGCAGCTTAGTCGGGACCTACGAGCAGTACTTC. Encoded protein: CASSLVGTYEQYF. Full variable domain (outside the CDR3, taken from reference TRBV7-2 and TRBJ2-7): GAGVSQSPSNKVTEKGKDVELRCDPISGHTALYWYRQSLGQGLEFLIYFQGNSAPDKSGLPSDRFSAERTGGSVSTLTIQRTQQEDSAVYLCASSLVGTYEQYFGPGTRLTVT.

The V and J genes are TRBV5-1 and TRBJ2-3; tentatively, D is TRBD1 (6 bases). Deletions cut 4 bases from V and 0 bases from J, with 12 bases between. Germline CDR1 reads SGHRS; CDR2 reads YFSETQ. The CDR3 covers 15 residues. The CDR3, as DNA: TGCGCCAGCAGCCTCAGGGGTTTTAGCACAGATACGCAGTATTTT. Its translation is CASSLRGFSTDTQYF.

This clone was counted only a few times. This rearrangement joins TRBV4-1 to TRBJ2-3; the match to TRBD2 covers 9 bases. CDR3 size: 15 residues. J lost 5 bases, V lost 1 base, and 4 bases had no gene match. Looked up from germline, CDR1 is MGHRA and CDR2 is YSYEKL. The CDR3 protein is CASSQGGGAKDTQYF. The CDR3 DNA sequence: TGCGCCAGCAGCCAAGGCGGGGGGGCAAAAGATACGCAGTATTTT.

The chain has TRBV18 and TRBJ1-1, with 7 bases matching TRBD1. Germline trimming cut 2 bases from V and 10 bases from J; bases unmatched to any gene: 7. The germline gives CDR1 KGHSH, CDR2 LQKENI. The CDR3 extends over 13 amino acids. DNA of the CDR3: TGTGCCAGCTCACCAGACACAGGGACAGCAGCTTTCTTT. Translation: CASSPDTGTAAFF. Filled out from reference TRBV18 and TRBJ1-1, the complete variable domain reads NAGVMQNPRHLVRRRGQEARLRCSPMKGHSHVYWYRQLPEEGLKFMVYLQKENIIDESGMPKERFSAEFPKEGPSILRIQQVVRGDSAAYFCASSPDTGTAAFFGQGTRLTVV.

The rearrangement joins TRBV30 to TRBJ1-5; the D is unclear. Looked up from germline, CDR1 is GTSNPN and CDR2 is SVGIG (reference sequence). The CDR3 sequence is 14 residues long. V gave up 1 base and J gave up 4 bases, with 11 bases separating them. The CDR3 sequence: CAWSAGPRNQPQHF. The CDR3 DNA reads as TGTGCCTGGAGTGCAGGCCCAAGGAATCAGCCCCAGCATTTT.

The CDR3 loop reads CASSLAGQTHEQYF. The CDR3 coding sequence is TGCGCCAGCAGCTTGGCAGGGCAGACCCACGAGCAGTACTTC. The V and J genes are TRBV5-1 and TRBJ2-7; perhaps TRBD1 as D (5 bases). Per the germline V gene, CDR1 is SGHRS and CDR2 is YFSETQ. This CDR3 region has 14 residues. The germline V and J ends were trimmed by 0 bases and 5 bases, with 12 bases remaining between them.

This chain connects TRBV12-3 or TRBV12-4 to TRBJ2-7; D is unclear. The CDR3 loop spans 13 amino acids. V lost 6 bases and J 2 bases, leaving 11 bases between the germline ends. CDR3 coding DNA: TGTGCCAGCAGACCGCCCGCGGCCTACGAGCAGTACTTC. It is translated as CASRPPAAYEQYF.

The rearrangement uses TRBV24-1 and TRBJ2-7; TRBD1 agrees at 7 bases. Germline trimming cut 5 bases from V and 1 base from J; bases unmatched to any gene: 7. The CDR3 length is 15 residues. Germline values: CDR1 KGHDR, CDR2 SFDVKD. The CDR3 spells CATSAATGVSYEQYF. Written as DNA, the CDR3 is TGTGCCACCAGTGCCGCCACAGGGGTTTCCTACGAGCAGTACTTC.

The chain links TRBV7-9 to TRBJ1-5, with D possibly being TRBD1 (5 bases). From germline, CDR1 is SEHNR and CDR2 FQNEAQ (reference sequence). This CDR3 is 13 amino acids long. V was pared by 1 base and J by 7 bases, with 8 bases between. The CDR3 coding sequence is TGTGCCAGCAGCTTAGGACAGTACCAGCCCCAGCATTTT. Protein: CASSLGQYQPQHF.

The chain has TRBV7-9 and TRBJ1-1; 7 nucleotides align to TRBD1. The CDR3 covers 15 residues. Per the germline V gene, CDR1 is SEHNR and CDR2 is FQNEAQ (reference sequence). The ends lost 2 bases at V and 5 bases at J; junction bases unmatched: 8. The CDR3 nucleotides are TGTGCCAGCAGCTTAACACAGGGGAAGAGGACTGAAGCTTTCTTT. It is translated as CASSLTQGKRTEAFF.

This chain joins TRBV27 and TRBJ1-5, with 7 positions matching TRBD1. The junction had 4 bases not matched to a gene; V was cut back by 5 bases and J by 9 bases. Germline V CDR1 and CDR2: MNHEY, SMNVEV (reference sequence). The CDR3 spans 12 residues. The CDR3 reads CASSEYRGPQHF. The CDR3 region has the DNA TGTGCCAGCAGTGAGTACAGGGGGCCCCAGCATTTT.

The J gene is TRBJ2-1, the V gene TRBV30; D is unclear. V was pared by 5 bases and J by 0 bases, with 8 bases between. The CDR3 covers 13 residues. Germline CDR1 reads GTSNPN; CDR2 reads SVGIG (reference sequence). DNA of the CDR3: TGTGCCTGGGCTCCGAGCTCCTACAATGAGCAGTTCTTC. Its protein is CAWAPSSYNEQFF.

This rearrangement joins TRBV5-6 to TRBJ1-4, with D possibly being TRBD1 (6 bases). Germline values: CDR1 SGHDT, CDR2 YYEEEE. The germline V and J ends were trimmed by 4 bases and 11 bases, with 12 bases remaining between them. This CDR3 is built from 12 residues. CDR3 amino acids: CASSVGGGKLFF. The CDR3 DNA reads as TGTGCCAGCAGCGTAGGGGGTGGCAAACTGTTTTTT.

This clone was seen a few times. The rearrangement uses TRBV11-3 and TRBJ1-1; 7 nucleotides align to TRBD1. The germline CDR1 and CDR2 sequences are SGHNT and YENEEA. V was clipped by 1 base and J by 4 bases; unmatched bases: 3. The CDR3 consists of 14 residues. The DNA of the CDR3 is TGTGCCAGCAGCTTAGGAGGGGGCGTCACTGAAGCTTTCTTT. Translating gives CASSLGGGVTEAFF. Together with reference TRBV11-3 and TRBJ1-1, the CDR3 gives the full variable domain: EAGVVQSPRYKIIEKKQPVAFWCNPISGHNTLYWYLQNLGQGPELLIRYENEEAVDDSQLPKDRFSAERLKGVDSTLKIQPAELGDSAVYLCASSLGGGVTEAFFGQGTRLTVV.

The rearrangement joins TRBV12-5 to TRBJ1-5; 10 bases align to TRBD1. This CDR3 spans 15 amino acids. Germline V CDR1 and CDR2: LGHNT, FRNRAP. J gave up 7 bases and V 2 bases, and 5 bases lay outside the gene matches. The CDR3 loop reads CASGLLGTGVQPQHF. The CDR3 DNA sequence: TGTGCTAGTGGTTTGCTGGGGACAGGGGTGCAGCCCCAGCATTTT.

This chain joins TRBV11-2 and TRBJ2-1, with 11 bases lining up with TRBD2. The length of the CDR3 is 16 residues. V shed 3 bases, J shed 3 bases, and the junction held 4 bases outside the gene matches. The V gene's germline CDR1 is SGHAT and CDR2 FQNNGV. CDR3 bases: TGTGCCAGCAGCTTTCCGGGACTAGCGGTCTACAATGAGCAGTTCTTC. Amino acids: CASSFPGLAVYNEQFF.

V gene TRBV2 combines with J gene TRBJ2-1, with D possibly TRBD1 on 5 matching bases. The length of the CDR3 is 13 residues. The V gene's germline CDR1 is SNHLY and CDR2 FYNNEI. Trimming shortened V by 7 bases and J by 0 bases, and 7 bases separated the two germline ends. The CDR3 protein is CASNRGSYNEQFF. DNA for the CDR3: TGTGCCAGCAATAGGGGCTCCTACAATGAGCAGTTCTTC.

The chain couples TRBV20-1 to TRBJ2-7, with D possibly being TRBD1 (5 bases). This CDR3 comprises 13 residues. Trimming pared 3 bases from V and 5 bases from J, leaving 14 bases between. CDR1 is DFQATT and CDR2 is SNEGSKA in the germline V gene (reference sequence). The CDR3 nucleotides read TGCAGTGCTAGTCCCAGGACACGTCACGAGCAGTACTTC. Translating gives CSASPRTRHEQYF.

This clone appeared a few times. The CDR3 sequence is CASKETRTFGTQYF. DNA for the CDR3: TGTGCCAGCAAAGAGACTAGGACCTTTGGGACCCAGTACTTC. This sequence joins TRBV27 and TRBJ2-5, with D perhaps matching TRBD2 (6 bases). In germline, CDR1 is MNHEY, CDR2 SMNVEV (reference sequence). This CDR3 is 14 amino acids long. V was trimmed by 7 bases and J by 7 bases, leaving 19 bases between them.

Of note for this clone: Within the sample, other DNA sequences also encode this same CDR3. The V gene is TRBV7-6, the J gene TRBJ2-1; TRBD1 aligns across 10 bases. The germline CDR1 and CDR2 sequences are SGHVS and FNYEAQ. CDR3 length equals 15 residues. Trimming removed 5 bases from V and 4 bases from J; junction bases left unmatched: 5. The DNA for the CDR3 is TGTGCCAGCAGCCTGGACAGGGGGAGTTACAATGAGCAGTTCTTC. Protein product: CASSLDRGSYNEQFF.

V is TRBV6-1 and J is TRBJ2-1; unclear D gene. The CDR3 runs 15 residues. The V end was cut by 0 bases, the J end by 4 bases, with 10 bases between. CDR1 MNHNS and CDR2 SASEGT come from the germline V gene. CDR3 in amino acids: CASSEAINFYNEQFF. The CDR3 DNA follows: TGTGCCAGCAGTGAAGCAATCAACTTTTACAATGAGCAGTTCTTC.

For the CDR3, the DNA is TGTGCCTGGAGCCCCGGACAGGGGGCCGAAGCTTTCTTT. Translation: CAWSPGQGAEAFF. The chain employs TRBV30 and TRBJ1-1; the match to TRBD1 covers 11 bases. Germline V gene lookup returns CDR1 GTSNPN and CDR2 SVGIG (reference sequence). This CDR3 is built from 13 residues. J was trimmed by 8 bases and V by 3 bases; bases with no gene match: 5.

This clone showed up just a few times. V and J are TRBV7-2 and TRBJ2-1, with 8 positions matching TRBD2. The ends lost 1 base at V and 3 bases at J; junction bases unmatched: 5. Germline V gene sequence: CDR1 SGHTA, CDR2 FQGNSA. The CDR3 contains 16 residues. The CDR3 loop reads CASSLVTGGLYNEQFF. The CDR3 DNA sequence: TGTGCCAGCAGCTTAGTGACGGGGGGGCTCTACAATGAGCAGTTCTTC.

For the CDR3, the DNA is TGCGCCAGCAGCCAAGGGTTGAGACAAACCTCTAACTATGGCTACACCTTC. Protein sequence: CASSQGLRQTSNYGYTF. The chain recombines TRBV4-1 with TRBJ1-2, with no clear D. Germline V gives CDR1 MGHRA, CDR2 YSYEKL. Trimming pared 1 base from V and 0 bases from J, leaving 15 bases between. The CDR3 contains 17 residues.

Worth noting for this clone: A read error is possible here, since a much larger clone lies one base away. The chain recombines TRBV5-4 with TRBJ1-1; D is possibly TRBD1 (6 bases). V lost 2 bases and J lost 1, with 9 bases in between. Germline lookup yields CDR1 SGHNT and CDR2 YYREEE (reference sequence). The CDR3 is 14 residues long. CDR3: CASSFGQWNTEAFF. CDR3 nucleotides: TGTGCCAGCAGCTTCGGACAGTGGAACACTGAAGCTTTCTTT. Full variable domain (missing parts from reference TRBV5-4 and TRBJ1-1): ETGVTQSPTHLIKTRGQQVTLRCSSQSGHNTVSWYQQALGQGPQFIFQYYREEENGRGNFPPRFSGLQFPNYSSELNVNALELDDSALYLCASSFGQWNTEAFFGQGTRLTVV.

This chain connects TRBV14 to TRBJ1-2; 7 bases match TRBD1. CDR3 length: 15 residues. The germline gives CDR1 SGHDN, CDR2 FVKESK. The V and J ends lost 3 bases and 1 base, in that order; junction bases with no gene match: 5. CDR3 nucleotides: TGTGCCAGCAGCCATAACAGGGGTAGTAACTATGGCTACACCTTC. This translates into CASSHNRGSNYGYTF.

The rearrangement joins TRBV5-1 to TRBJ1-1, with 7 bases matching TRBD1. From germline, CDR1 is SGHRS and CDR2 YFSETQ. The CDR3 consists of 14 residues. The trim removed 4 bases at V and 1 base at J, leaving 4 bases unmatched. The CDR3 bases are TGCGCCAGCAGCCCAGGGGGTCCGAACACTGAAGCTTTCTTT. Protein product: CASSPGGPNTEAFF.

The chain employs TRBV7-2 and TRBJ1-5; unclear D gene. V lost 1 base to trimming and J lost 4 bases, with 8 bases between them. The CDR3 runs 14 residues. The germline gives CDR1 SGHTA, CDR2 FQGNSA. Written as DNA, the CDR3 is TGTGCCAGCAGCTTAGAGGCGGGAAATCAGCCCCAGCATTTT. The encoded protein is CASSLEAGNQPQHF.